What follows are 17 T cell receptor beta chains derived from one specimen sequenced in a study of T cell responses to AZD1222 COVID-19 vaccine. The method was immunoSEQ multiplex PCR; TCRdb's version includes in-frame clones alone and lacks a portion of them. Of approximately 94,000 clones detected, approximately 87% appear once; the ten largest clones hold 4.2%. The source was peripheral blood, collected on day 0 of MenACWY control vaccination. The receptors originated from an adult in good health.

The chain carries TRBV7-3 and TRBJ2-4; D gene uncertain. CDR1 and CDR2 from the germline V gene are SGHTA and FQGTGA. The CDR3 loop spans 14 amino acids. V gave up 2 bases and J gave up 0 bases, with 5 bases separating them. The CDR3 sequence: CASSLGSAKNIQYF. The CDR3 DNA is TGTGCCAGCAGCTTAGGGTCAGCCAAAAACATTCAGTACTTC.

This clone was seen a few times. CDR3 coding DNA: TGTGCCAGCAGTTACCCGGGACTAGCGGGGATAGTCAGCTCCTACAATGAGCAGTTCTTC. This gives the protein CASSYPGLAGIVSSYNEQFF. The genes are TRBV6-2 or TRBV6-3 and TRBJ2-1, with 13 bases that match TRBD2. This CDR3 is built from 20 residues. Trimming cost V 2 bases and J 0 bases; bases outside gene matches: 10. CDR1 MNHEY and CDR2 SVGEGT come from the germline V gene.

As DNA, the CDR3 is TGTGCCAGCAGTCGGACAGGGGTGGACGAGCAGTACTTC. Translated: CASSRTGVDEQYF. The chain employs TRBV25-1 and TRBJ2-7; 9 bases align to TRBD1. The CDR3 contains 13 residues. Germline V CDR1 and CDR2: MGHDK, SYGVNS. V was pared by 5 bases and J by 5 bases, with 4 bases of the junction left unmatched.

The J gene is TRBJ1-5, the V gene TRBV7-9; D call uncertain. V was pared by 6 bases and J by 7 bases, with 10 bases between. The length of the CDR3 is 12 residues. CDR1 is SEHNR, CDR2 FQNEAQ, per germline (reference sequence). In nucleotides, the CDR3 is TGTGCCAGCAGTTCCGCCGGGCAGCCCCAGCATTTT. Amino acid sequence: CASSSAGQPQHF.

V usage is TRBV6-2 or TRBV6-3 and J usage is TRBJ1-6, with unresolved D. V lost 4 bases and J 10 bases, leaving 14 bases between the germline ends. Germline V gene lookup returns CDR1 MNHEY and CDR2 SVGEGT. The CDR3 runs 14 residues. As DNA, the CDR3 is TGTGCCAGCAGTTCCCCTCCACCCGGGTCACCCCTCCACTTT. This gives the protein CASSSPPPGSPLHF.

The chain recombines TRBV27 with TRBJ2-2; TRBD2 aligns across 11 bases. Germline-derived CDR1 and CDR2 are MNHEY and SMNVEV (reference sequence). After removal of 5 bases from V and 4 bases from J, the junction contained 3 bases not matched to a gene. The CDR3 is 15 residues long. The CDR3: CASSRLAGLTGELFF. CDR3 in DNA: TGTGCCAGCAGTCGACTAGCGGGGCTCACCGGGGAGCTGTTTTTT.

This clone was seen only a few times. This sequence joins TRBV28 and TRBJ2-3; 13 bases line up with TRBD2. The CDR3 is 16 amino acids. The junction had 7 bases not matched to a gene; V was cut back by 4 bases and J by 6 bases. Germline-derived CDR1 and CDR2 are MDHEN and SYDVKM. The CDR3 nucleotides read TGTGCCAGCAGTTCCCCGGGACTAGCGGGACGGGATACGCAGTATTTT. Translation: CASSSPGLAGRDTQYF. The variable domain in full, completed from reference TRBV28 and TRBJ2-3, reads DVKVTQSSRYLVKRTGEKVFLECVQDMDHENMFWYRQDPGLGLRLIYFSYDVKMKEKGDIPEGYSVSREKKERFSLILESASTNQTSMYLCASSSPGLAGRDTQYFGPGTRLTVL.

The V call is TRBV7-9, the J call TRBJ2-1; D is unresolved. CDR3 length: 12 residues. The V end was cut by 1 base, the J end by 5 bases, with 3 bases between. Germline CDR1 is SEHNR and CDR2 is FQNEAQ (reference sequence). Here the CDR3 reads CASSLVHNEQFF. As DNA, the CDR3 is TGTGCCAGCAGCTTAGTGCACAATGAGCAGTTCTTC.

The rearrangement links TRBV6-5 to TRBJ2-3; 10 bases are shared with TRBD2. This CDR3 is built from 15 residues. The J segment lost 2 bases and the V segment lost 6 bases, leaving 5 bases of the junction unmatched. Per the germline V gene, CDR1 is MNHEY and CDR2 is SVGAGI. CDR3 nucleotides: TGTGCCAGCAGAATAGCGGGGGGTTCCACAGATACGCAGTATTTT. Residues: CASRIAGGSTDTQYF.

The genes are TRBV18 and TRBJ2-2, with TRBD1 identical over 7 bases. The germline V gene has CDR1 KGHSH and CDR2 LQKENI. V shed 3 bases, J shed 1 base, and the junction held 2 bases outside the gene matches. CDR3 size: 15 residues. CDR3 DNA: TGTGCCAGCTCACCCGGGACAGAGAACACCGGGGAGCTGTTTTTT. Translated: CASSPGTENTGELFF. The full variable domain, in which reference TRBV18 and TRBJ2-2 provide the parts outside the CDR3, is NAGVMQNPRHLVRRRGQEARLRCSPMKGHSHVYWYRQLPEEGLKFMVYLQKENIIDESGMPKERFSAEFPKEGPSILRIQQVVRGDSAAYFCASSPGTENTGELFFGEGSRLTVL.

The chain combines TRBV19 with TRBJ1-6; D unclear. Germline CDR1 LNHDA, CDR2 SQIVND (reference sequence). V was pared by 2 bases and J by 2 bases, with 7 bases between. The CDR3 covers 15 residues. CDR3 DNA: TGTGCCAGTAGTATATGGGTCGCCTATAATTCACCCCTCCACTTT. It specifies CASSIWVAYNSPLHF.

V usage is TRBV2 and J usage is TRBJ1-2; perhaps TRBD1 as D (6 bases). V was shortened by 0 bases and J by 4 bases, with 12 bases between the two germline ends. The CDR3 has 15 amino acids. Germline loops: CDR1 SNHLY, CDR2 FYNNEI. The CDR3 sequence: CASSEALTGGYGYTF. In DNA, the CDR3 is TGTGCCAGCAGTGAAGCGCTGACAGGCGGCTATGGCTACACCTTC.

This clone has just a few counts. The V gene is TRBV10-3, the J gene TRBJ1-2, with D unresolved. Germline V CDR1 and CDR2: ENHRY, SYGVKD. The CDR3 consists of 15 residues. Trimming shortened V by 1 base and J by 0 bases, and 9 bases separated the two germline ends. CDR3 nucleotides: TGTGCCATCAGTGAGTGGGCGGAAGCTAACTATGGCTACACCTTC. Protein product: CAISEWAEANYGYTF.

J is TRBJ1-3 and V is TRBV4-3; weak D call: TRBD1 (5 bases). V lost 1 base and J 8 bases, leaving 15 bases between the germline ends. The germline V gene encodes CDR1 LGHNA and CDR2 YSLEER. The CDR3 is made up of 15 amino acids. The CDR3 loop reads CASSQAFSGGDTIYF. CDR3 sequence (DNA): TGCGCCAGCAGCCAAGCCTTCTCCGGGGGGGACACCATATATTTT.

This clone was found once. This chain uses TRBV28 with TRBJ2-1; TRBD1 matches at 7 bases. This CDR3 comprises 14 residues. Germline values: CDR1 MDHEN, CDR2 SYDVKM. V was clipped by 1 base and J by 4 bases; unmatched bases: 1. As DNA, the CDR3 is TGTGCCAGCAGTTTATCGGGACAGTACAATGAGCAGTTCTTC. This translates into CASSLSGQYNEQFF. The variable domain in full, with the rest retrieved from reference TRBV28 and TRBJ2-1, is DVKVTQSSRYLVKRTGEKVFLECVQDMDHENMFWYRQDPGLGLRLIYFSYDVKMKEKGDIPEGYSVSREKKERFSLILESASTNQTSMYLCASSLSGQYNEQFFGPGTRLTVL.

The chain recombines TRBV18 with TRBJ1-3; the D gene is possibly TRBD1 (5 bases). Germline V gene lookup returns CDR1 KGHSH and CDR2 LQKENI. Trimming took off 4 bases at V and 0 bases at J, with 13 bases between the two ends. The CDR3 runs to 16 residues. In nucleotides, the CDR3 is TGTGCCAGCTCACTTCCGGGACGGACCTCTGGAAACACCATATATTTT. It translates to CASSLPGRTSGNTIYF.

The sample holds one count of this clone. The rearrangement joins TRBV5-1 to TRBJ1-6; the D gene is possibly TRBD1 (6 bases). This CDR3 has 15 amino acids. Deletions cut 0 bases from V and 9 bases from J, with 13 bases between. The germline CDR1 and CDR2 sequences are SGHRS and YFSETQ. The CDR3 reads CASSLDRGVGSPLHF. Written as DNA, the CDR3 is TGCGCCAGCAGCTTGGATAGGGGGGTAGGTTCACCCCTCCACTTT.